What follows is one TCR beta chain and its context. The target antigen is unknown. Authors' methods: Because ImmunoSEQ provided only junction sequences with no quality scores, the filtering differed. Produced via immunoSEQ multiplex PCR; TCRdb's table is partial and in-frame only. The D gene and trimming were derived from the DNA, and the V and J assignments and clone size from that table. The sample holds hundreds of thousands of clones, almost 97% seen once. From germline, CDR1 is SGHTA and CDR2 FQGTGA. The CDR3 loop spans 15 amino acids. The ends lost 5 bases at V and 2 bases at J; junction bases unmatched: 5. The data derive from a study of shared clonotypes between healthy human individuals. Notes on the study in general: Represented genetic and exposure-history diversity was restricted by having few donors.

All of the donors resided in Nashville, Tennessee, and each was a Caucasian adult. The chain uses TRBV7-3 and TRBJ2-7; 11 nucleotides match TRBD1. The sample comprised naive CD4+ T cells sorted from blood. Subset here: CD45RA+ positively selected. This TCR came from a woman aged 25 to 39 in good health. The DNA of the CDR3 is TGTGCCAGCAGCACCGGGACAGGGGGTCCCTACGAGCAGTACTTC. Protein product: CASSTGTGGPYEQYF.